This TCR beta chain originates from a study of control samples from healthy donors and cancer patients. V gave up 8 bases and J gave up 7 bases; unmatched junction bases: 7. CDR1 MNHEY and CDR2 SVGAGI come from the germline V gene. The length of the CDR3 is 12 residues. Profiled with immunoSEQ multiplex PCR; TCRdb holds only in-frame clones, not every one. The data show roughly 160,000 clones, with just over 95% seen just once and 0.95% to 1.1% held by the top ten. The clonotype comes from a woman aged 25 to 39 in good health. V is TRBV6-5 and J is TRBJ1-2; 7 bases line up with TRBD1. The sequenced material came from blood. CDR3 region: CASGMTGPGYTF. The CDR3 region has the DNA TGTGCCAGCGGCATGACAGGGCCTGGCTACACCTTC.